A selection of T cell receptor beta chains follows, all from one sample in a study of early T cells in non-severe SARS-CoV-2 infection. Using its own MiXCR run on the 5' RACE reads, TCRdb lists one record per CDR3 protein. The table has about 60,000 distinct CDR3 sequences, around 20% seen once. This specimen was whole blood, taken at baseline. The receptors shown here come from an adult who was a healthcare worker with PCR-confirmed SARS-CoV-2 infection or an uninfected control (not recorded which). Each CDR3 is given with its conserved first and last residue. A D gene is named only where the DNA matches it firmly. Clone size is shown for a subset of rows, as once, few, many or a class of expanded clone.

D gene: NA
clone size: few
V gene: TRBV13
J gene: TRBJ2-7
CDR3 protein: CASSLGDRTYEQYF
CDR3 DNA: TGTGCCAGCAGCTTAGGGGACAGAACCTACGAGCAGTACTTC

D gene: NA
clone size: NA
V gene: TRBV20-1
J gene: TRBJ1-1
CDR3 protein: CSARVRSMNTEAFF
CDR3 DNA: TGCAGTGCTAGAGTCCGTTCCATGAACACTGAAGCTTTCTTT

D gene: NA
clone size: NA
V gene: TRBV7-8
J gene: TRBJ2-3
CDR3 protein: CASSRDPRGADTQYF
CDR3 DNA: TGTGCCAGCAGCCGAGACCCCCGAGGGGCAGATACGCAGTATTTT

D gene: NA
clone size: few
V gene: TRBV13
J gene: TRBJ1-2
CDR3 protein: CASSLGRTGGYTF
CDR3 DNA: TGTGCCAGCAGCTTAGGACGGACTGGTGGCTACACCTTC

D gene: TRBD1
clone size: few
V gene: TRBV14
J gene: TRBJ1-4
CDR3 protein: CASSQALRTGGEKLFF
CDR3 DNA: TGTGCCAGCAGCCAAGCCCTCCGGACAGGAGGGGAAAAACTGTTTTTT

D gene: NA
clone size: NA
V gene: TRBV14
J gene: TRBJ2-3
CDR3 protein: CASSQDRRYPPDTQYF
CDR3 DNA: TGTGCCAGCAGCCAAGATAGGCGGTATCCCCCAGATACGCAGTATTTT

D gene: TRBD1
clone size: NA
V gene: TRBV19
J gene: TRBJ1-5
CDR3 protein: CASSPSDRGQPQHF
CDR3 DNA: TGTGCCAGTAGTCCATCGGACAGGGGCCAGCCCCAGCATTTT

D gene: NA
clone size: few
V gene: TRBV18
J gene: TRBJ2-5
CDR3 protein: CASRSGTQRETQYF
CDR3 DNA: TGTGCCAGTAGGAGCGGGACACAAAGAGAGACCCAGTACTTC

D gene: NA
clone size: few
V gene: TRBV6-6
J gene: TRBJ2-3
CDR3 protein: CASRGGTDTQYF
CDR3 DNA: TGTGCCTCGCGGGGAGGCACAGATACGCAGTATTTT

D gene: NA
clone size: NA
V gene: TRBV2
J gene: TRBJ1-1
CDR3 protein: CASSEEANWTKAFF
CDR3 DNA: TGTGCCAGCAGTGAAGAGGCAAATTGGACAAAAGCTTTCTTT

D gene: NA
clone size: NA
V gene: TRBV5-1
J gene: TRBJ2-2
CDR3 protein: CASSLQTHTGGELFF
CDR3 DNA: TGCGCCAGCAGCTTGCAGACCCATACCGGCGGGGAGCTGTTTTTT

D gene: NA
clone size: NA
V gene: TRBV6-6
J gene: TRBJ1-1
CDR3 protein: CASSGQKEAFF
CDR3 DNA: TGTGCCAGCAGTGGACAGAAAGAAGCTTTCTTT

D gene: TRBD1
clone size: NA
V gene: TRBV20-1
J gene: TRBJ1-6
CDR3 protein: CSARNWRTGRIDNSPLHF
CDR3 DNA: TGCAGTGCTAGGAATTGGAGGACAGGGAGGATAGATAATTCACCCCTCCACTTT

D gene: TRBD1
clone size: many
V gene: TRBV29-1
J gene: TRBJ2-5
CDR3 protein: CSARGQLETQYF
CDR3 DNA: TGCAGCGCCCGGGGACAGTTAGAGACCCAGTACTTC

D gene: NA
clone size: NA
V gene: TRBV4-1
J gene: TRBJ2-5
CDR3 protein: CASSREAQEETQYF
CDR3 DNA: TGCGCCAGCAGCCGAGAGGCCCAGGAGGAGACCCAGTACTTC

D gene: NA
clone size: few
V gene: TRBV4-1
J gene: TRBJ2-1
CDR3 protein: CASMGRRGARNEQFF
CDR3 DNA: TGCGCCAGCATGGGTAGACGGGGGGCGCGGAATGAGCAGTTCTTC

D gene: NA
clone size: NA
V gene: TRBV5-1
J gene: TRBJ2-5
CDR3 protein: CASSAGRGQETQYF
CDR3 DNA: TGCGCCAGCAGCGCCGGTAGGGGACAAGAGACCCAGTACTTC

D gene: NA
clone size: NA
V gene: TRBV21-1
J gene: TRBJ2-5
CDR3 protein: CASSNADRARVKTQYF
CDR3 DNA: TGTGCCAGCAGCAACGCGGACAGGGCGAGGGTAAAGACCCAGTACTTC